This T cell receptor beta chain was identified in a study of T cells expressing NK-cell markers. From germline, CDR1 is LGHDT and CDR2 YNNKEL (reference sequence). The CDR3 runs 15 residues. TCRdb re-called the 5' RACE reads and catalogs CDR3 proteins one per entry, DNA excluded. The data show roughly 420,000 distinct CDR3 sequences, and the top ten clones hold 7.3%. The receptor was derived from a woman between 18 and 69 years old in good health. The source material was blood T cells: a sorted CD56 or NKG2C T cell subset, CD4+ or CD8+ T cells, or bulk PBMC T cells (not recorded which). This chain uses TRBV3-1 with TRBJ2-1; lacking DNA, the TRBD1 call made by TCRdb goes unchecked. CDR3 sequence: CASSQVPDRRNEQFF.